A single sample is the source of the 20 T cell receptor beta chains below, sequenced in a study of response to subunit inactivated influenza vaccine. One entry per CDR3 protein, called by TCRdb with MiXCR from the RT-PCR reads. The sample comprises more than 150,000 distinct CDR3 sequences, about 9.3% of which are singletons, and under 13% rests with the top ten. This material consisted of non-naive T cells sorted from PBMCs, taken on the day of vaccination. These receptor sequences come from a man in his fifties or sixties who received an inactivated influenza vaccine.

Concerning this clonotype itself: It may be a read error: a sequence one base away is much more abundant. The V and J genes are TRBV3-1 and TRBJ2-7, with unresolved D. This CDR3 has 15 residues. The V gene's germline CDR1 is LGHDT and CDR2 YNNKEL (reference sequence). V dropped 2 bases and J dropped 3 bases, with 14 bases sitting between them. The CDR3 is CASSQSGNVNYEQYF. For the CDR3, the DNA is TGTGCCAGCAGCCAATCGGGCAATGTAAACTACGAGCAGTACTTC.

This clonotype showed up just a few times. A junction end diverges from the germline sequence, so it may reflect a read error. CDR3 nucleotide sequence: TGTGCCAGCAGCTTGGACGGGGGAACGTCCTTCGAGCAGTACTTC. Translating it yields CASSLDGGTSFEQYF. V gene TRBV5-5 combines with J gene TRBJ2-7, with D possibly being TRBD2 (6 bases). The germline V gene has CDR1 SGHKS and CDR2 YYEKEE (reference sequence). The CDR3 sequence is 15 residues long.

This clonotype occurred many times. The rearrangement uses TRBV29-1 and TRBJ2-1; the D gene is possibly TRBD2 (6 bases). V lost 1 base to trimming and J lost 2 bases, with 9 bases between them. Germline CDR1 is SQVTM and CDR2 is ANQGSEA. This CDR3 has 14 amino acids. DNA of the CDR3: TGCAGCGTTGAAGCCGGGGGTACCTACAATGAGCAGTTCTTC. Translation: CSVEAGGTYNEQFF.

This clonotype has a handful of counts. The chain is built from TRBV2 and TRBJ1-6; D is ambiguous. The CDR3 extends over 12 amino acids. Germline V gene sequence: CDR1 SNHLY, CDR2 FYNNEI. Trimming left V 3 bases short and J 10 bases short, with 7 bases between. CDR3 sequence reads: CASSDVKSPLHF. Written as DNA, the CDR3 is TGTGCCAGCAGTGATGTCAAATCACCCCTCCACTTT. The full variable domain, with the rest looked up from reference TRBV2 and TRBJ1-6, is EPEVTQTPSHQVTQMGQEVILRCVPISNHLYFYWYRQILGQKVEFLVSFYNNEISEKSEIFDDQFSVERPDGSNFTLKIRSTKLEDSAMYFCASSDVKSPLHFGNGTRLTVT.

This clonotype was counted only a few times. The V call is TRBV3-1, the J call TRBJ2-7; D is unresolved. V lost 4 bases and J 3 bases, leaving 10 bases between the germline ends. This CDR3 contains 13 residues. Looked up from germline, CDR1 is LGHDT and CDR2 is YNNKEL (reference sequence). The CDR3 bases are TGTGCCAGCAGCCCCCGAGGAGACTACGAGCAGTACTTC. Amino acid sequence: CASSPRGDYEQYF.

This clonotype showed up just a few times. V and J are TRBV28 and TRBJ1-3, with unresolved D. The CDR3 totals 15 residues. Deletions cut 7 bases from V and 0 bases from J, with 13 bases between. Per the germline V gene, CDR1 is MDHEN and CDR2 is SYDVKM. This chain's CDR3 is CASKEGASSGNTIYF. CDR3 in DNA: TGTGCCAGCAAGGAAGGTGCTAGCTCTGGAAACACCATATATTTT.

This clonotype was picked up a small number of times. The V and J genes are TRBV7-8 and TRBJ2-2; the match to TRBD1 covers 11 bases. V trimming: 3 bases; J trimming: 6 bases; junction bases outside the gene matches: 6. Per germline, CDR1 SGHVS and CDR2 FQNEAQ. CDR3 length: 16 amino acids. The CDR3 loop reads CASSLYRDRGAGELFF. CDR3 in DNA: TGTGCCAGCAGCTTGTACCGGGACAGGGGGGCCGGGGAGCTGTTTTTT. The full variable domain, rest sourced from reference TRBV7-8 and TRBJ2-2, is GAGVSQSPRYKVAKRGQDVALRCDPISGHVSLFWYQQALGQGPEFLTYFQNEAQLDKSGLPSDRFFAERPEGSVSTLKIQRTQQEDSAVYLCASSLYRDRGAGELFFGEGSRLTVL.

The rearrangement links TRBV28 to TRBJ1-2, with a possible D match to TRBD1 (6 bases). V was clipped by 5 bases and J by 4 bases, with 17 bases between them. The CDR3 length is 15 residues. Germline lookup yields CDR1 MDHEN and CDR2 SYDVKM. The CDR3 loop reads CASSPQDRRVYGYTF. In DNA, the CDR3 is TGTGCCAGCAGTCCCCAAGACAGGAGGGTCTATGGCTACACCTTC.

In this sample, this clonotype turned up many times. This chain joins TRBV12-3 or TRBV12-4 and TRBJ1-5, with D perhaps TRBD1 (6 bases). V was pared by 0 bases and J by 6 bases, with 6 bases between. The CDR3 totals 13 residues. The CDR3 here is CASSLAQGQPQHF. The CDR3 nucleotides are TGTGCCAGCAGTTTAGCACAGGGTCAGCCCCAGCATTTT.

There are a few counts of this clonotype. The J gene is TRBJ2-2, the V gene TRBV4-2; 8 bases are a match to TRBD2. CDR3 length: 16 residues. Germline lookup yields CDR1 LGHNA and CDR2 YNFKEQ. V trimming: 1 base; J trimming: 5 bases; junction bases outside the gene matches: 6. The CDR3 DNA reads as TGTGCCAGCAGCCAAGCGGGGGGGCTTGGAACCGGGGAGCTGTTTTTT. This encodes CASSQAGGLGTGELFF.

This clonotype has ten or more counts. The chain combines TRBV4-1 with TRBJ2-5, with D possibly matching TRBD2 (7 bases). V was clipped by 0 bases and J by 5 bases, with 10 bases between them. The germline gives CDR1 MGHRA, CDR2 YSYEKL. The CDR3 consists of 14 residues. CDR3 sequence: CASSQEGGLETQYF. The CDR3 DNA sequence: TGCGCCAGCAGCCAAGAGGGGGGGCTGGAGACCCAGTACTTC.

In its sample, this clonotype was seen many times. The V call is TRBV5-1, the J call TRBJ1-2, with a tentative D call TRBD1 (6 bases). Germline V CDR1 and CDR2: SGHRS, YFSETQ. The CDR3 covers 13 residues. Deletions cut 4 bases from V and 4 bases from J, with 11 bases between. This CDR3 reads CASSLTGFYGYTF. CDR3 DNA sequence: TGCGCCAGCAGCCTAACAGGGTTCTATGGCTACACCTTC.

This clonotype was detected a few times. The genes are TRBV20-1 and TRBJ1-5, with D hard to call. Per the germline V gene, CDR1 is DFQATT and CDR2 is SNEGSKA (reference sequence). The CDR3 length is 13 residues. Trimming cost V 5 bases and J 1 base, with 9 bases left between them. The chain's CDR3 is CSARRDSNQPQHF. CDR3 DNA sequence: TGCAGTGCTCGACGAGACAGCAATCAGCCCCAGCATTTT.

Only a few counts were recorded for this clonotype. CDR3 amino acids: CASNRRGTQYF. DNA of the CDR3: TGTGCCAGCAATCGGAGGGGGACCCAGTACTTC. The chain couples TRBV28 to TRBJ2-5, with D maybe TRBD2 (6 bases). V lost 7 bases and J 7 bases, leaving 10 bases between the germline ends. The CDR3 has 11 amino acids. CDR1 is MDHEN, CDR2 SYDVKM, per germline.

V gene TRBV19 combines with J gene TRBJ2-2; TRBD2 matches at 10 bases. This CDR3 has 17 amino acids. The V segment lost 3 bases and the J segment 3 bases; nucleotides outside the gene matches: 7. CDR1 LNHDA and CDR2 SQIVND come from the germline V gene (reference sequence). CDR3 sequence reads: CASSMGALAGDTGELFF. In DNA, the CDR3 is TGTGCCAGTAGTATGGGGGCGCTAGCGGGAGACACCGGGGAGCTGTTTTTT.

This chain connects TRBV4-3 to TRBJ1-1; D may be TRBD1 (6 bases). Germline CDR1 reads LGHNA; CDR2 reads YSLEER. The ends were cut back, 2 bases at V and 5 bases at J, with 12 bases in the middle. The CDR3 totals 14 residues. The CDR3 nucleotides are TGCGCCAGCAGCCAATTCATAGGGGGGACTGAAGCTTTCTTT. This gives the protein CASSQFIGGTEAFF.

This clonotype came up a few times. The chain carries TRBV5-1 and TRBJ2-1; perhaps TRBD2 as D (6 bases). The germline V gene encodes CDR1 SGHRS and CDR2 YFSETQ. This CDR3 region has 13 residues. Trimming left V 3 bases short and J 8 bases short, with 12 bases between. The CDR3 loop reads CASSSGTDDEQFF. CDR3 in DNA: TGCGCCAGCAGCTCCGGGACTGACGATGAGCAGTTCTTC.

The V call is TRBV7-2, the J call TRBJ2-2, with D possibly being TRBD2 (6 bases). Trimming took 5 bases from V and 0 from J, leaving 16 bases between them. The CDR3 runs to 17 residues. Per germline, CDR1 SGHTA and CDR2 FQGNSA. CDR3 coding DNA: TGTGCCAGCAGCCCTATGGAGGGGAATGCGAACACCGGGGAGCTGTTTTTT. Encoded protein: CASSPMEGNANTGELFF.

This clonotype was seen only a few times. The chain has TRBV7-2 and TRBJ1-6; 8 nucleotides align to TRBD1. The CDR3 contains 14 residues. J was trimmed by 8 bases and V by 5 bases; bases with no gene match: 5. CDR1 SGHTA and CDR2 FQGNSA come from the germline V gene. The CDR3 sequence: CASSPTGVHSPLHF. In nucleotides, the CDR3 is TGTGCCAGCAGCCCGACAGGGGTACATTCACCCCTCCACTTT.

The chain joins TRBV15 to TRBJ1-3; D is possibly TRBD1 (5 bases). The length of the CDR3 is 15 residues. Trimming took 4 bases from V and 0 from J, leaving 10 bases between them. Germline V gives CDR1 LNHNV, CDR2 YYDKDF (reference sequence). The CDR3 region is CATSKDSSSGNTIYF. Here the CDR3 DNA reads TGTGCCACCAGCAAAGACAGTAGCTCTGGAAACACCATATATTTT.